Each of the 28 T cell receptor beta chains below was sequenced from the same sample in a study of blood T cell repertoires in COVID-19. Repertoires were generated with immunoSEQ multiplex PCR, while TCRdb's copy carries only in-frame clones and drops some. The sample consists of roughly 170,000 clones, 84% of them appearing once. Sample: peripheral blood. These receptors were taken from a man aged 35-49 years who had recovered from COVID-19.

This sequence joins TRBV11-3 and TRBJ1-3; no clear D. V was pared by 6 bases and J by 0 bases, with 15 bases between. Germline V lookup: CDR1 SGHNT, CDR2 YENEEA. There are 16 residues in the CDR3. CDR3 bases: TGTGCCAGCAGTTTCTATAAGCGGAGCTCTGGAAACACCATATATTTT. Translating gives CASSFYKRSSGNTIYF.

V is TRBV28 and J is TRBJ2-7; tentatively, D is TRBD1 (6 bases). The CDR3 contains 13 residues. Germline values: CDR1 MDHEN, CDR2 SYDVKM. Trimming removed 8 bases at V and 3 bases at J, with 14 bases between. CDR3 sequence: CASQLGHYYEQYF. The CDR3 DNA is TGTGCCAGCCAGTTGGGACATTACTACGAGCAGTACTTC.

This chain connects TRBV4-2 to TRBJ2-1; 11 nucleotides line up with TRBD2. Germline CDR1 reads LGHNA; CDR2 reads YNFKEQ. V shed 0 bases, J shed 5 bases, and the junction held 3 bases outside the gene matches. The CDR3 runs to 16 residues. The CDR3 loop reads CASSQELAGVHNEQFF. Written as DNA, the CDR3 is TGTGCCAGCAGCCAAGAACTAGCGGGAGTACACAATGAGCAGTTCTTC.

The chain has TRBV5-1 and TRBJ2-3; 9 bases fit TRBD1. Germline CDR1 SGHRS, CDR2 YFSETQ. The length of the CDR3 is 15 residues. The ends lost 3 bases at V and 5 bases at J; junction bases unmatched: 7. The chain's CDR3 is CASSWGQGRGDTQYF. For the CDR3, the DNA is TGCGCCAGCAGCTGGGGACAGGGCAGGGGAGATACGCAGTATTTT.

DNA of the CDR3: TGTGCCAGCAGCCAAACAGGGGCCCGCTCCCGTTATTCACCCCTCCACTTT. Protein: CASSQTGARSRYSPLHF. The chain combines TRBV5-6 with TRBJ1-6; 7 nucleotides line up with TRBD1. With V trimmed by 4 bases and J by 8 bases, 15 bases remained unmatched. In germline, CDR1 is SGHDT, CDR2 YYEEEE. The CDR3 totals 17 residues.

V gene TRBV2 combines with J gene TRBJ2-3, with D possibly matching TRBD2 (6 bases). The CDR3 consists of 15 residues. Trimming cost V 6 bases and J 2 bases, with 15 bases left between them. Germline values: CDR1 SNHLY, CDR2 FYNNEI. CDR3 nucleotides: TGTGCCAGCAGCTCGGCGGGAATTCCCACAGATACGCAGTATTTT. Its translation: CASSSAGIPTDTQYF.

This clone appeared many times. The CDR3 sequence: CASSLGTVSYEQYF. The CDR3 nucleotides read TGTGCCAGCAGCTTAGGGACAGTCTCCTACGAGCAGTACTTC. The V and J genes are TRBV11-3 and TRBJ2-7, with a weak D call TRBD1 (6 bases). Trimming removed 1 base at V and 0 bases at J, with 7 bases between. The CDR3 runs 14 residues. Germline assignment: CDR1 SGHNT and CDR2 YENEEA.

The CDR3 is CASSLGTGNGYTF. The CDR3, as DNA: TGTGCCAGCAGCCTCGGGACAGGGAATGGCTACACCTTC. V is TRBV7-2 and J is TRBJ1-2; 9 bases are shared with TRBD1. V lost 5 bases to trimming and J lost 6 bases; unmatched junction nucleotides: 4. Germline CDR1 SGHTA, CDR2 FQGNSA. This CDR3 contains 13 residues.

V and J are TRBV4-2 and TRBJ2-7; 14 bases are shared with TRBD2. V was pared by 4 bases and J by 4 bases, with 3 bases of the junction left unmatched. This CDR3 spans 15 amino acids. The V gene's germline CDR1 is LGHNA and CDR2 YNFKEQ. CDR3 sequence reads: CASSPGLAGAYEQYF. CDR3 in DNA: TGTGCCAGCAGCCCGGGACTAGCGGGAGCATACGAGCAGTACTTC.

The V call is TRBV7-2, the J call TRBJ2-5, with D possibly TRBD2 on 5 matching bases. Per the germline V gene, CDR1 is SGHTA and CDR2 is FQGNSA. V was clipped by 5 bases and J by 1 base, with 11 bases between them. The CDR3 runs to 14 residues. The CDR3 nucleotides are TGTGCCAGCAGCCCTAGCTGGGGCCAAGAGACCCAGTACTTC. Protein sequence: CASSPSWGQETQYF.

The CDR3 region is CASSVTGPNTGELFF. The CDR3 DNA reads TGTGCCAGCAGCGTAACAGGACCGAACACCGGGGAGCTGTTTTTT. This chain connects TRBV9 to TRBJ2-2, with D perhaps TRBD1 (5 bases). The CDR3 totals 15 residues. V lost 1 base, J lost 0 bases, and 7 bases lay in between. Germline CDR1 is SGDLS and CDR2 is YYNGEE.

The rearrangement links TRBV7-3 to TRBJ2-7; TRBD2 is a possible D gene (5 bases). The germline gives CDR1 SGHTA, CDR2 FQGTGA. The CDR3 is made up of 15 amino acids. V lost 4 bases and J 0 bases, leaving 13 bases between the germline ends. CDR3 protein: CASSSERLSSYEQYF. CDR3 in DNA: TGTGCCAGCAGCTCCGAGCGGTTATCCTCCTACGAGCAGTACTTC.

The chain employs TRBV4-1 and TRBJ2-3; 13 nucleotides agree with TRBD2. The V gene end was trimmed by 3 bases and the J gene end by 6 bases; junction bases not matched to a gene: 6. The germline gives CDR1 MGHRA, CDR2 YSYEKL. This CDR3 spans 16 amino acids. In nucleotides, the CDR3 is TGCGCCAGCAGCCATGGGACTAGCGGGGAGCTGGATACGCAGTATTTT. Its translation: CASSHGTSGELDTQYF.

The rearrangement joins TRBV6-5 to TRBJ2-6, with D uncertain. The V gene lost 0 bases and the J gene lost 0 bases, with 3 bases spanning the gap. Germline CDR1 MNHEY, CDR2 SVGAGI. There are 15 residues in the CDR3. CDR3 DNA: TGTGCCAGCAGTTACTCCGGCTCTGGGGCCAACGTCCTGACTTTC. Translated: CASSYSGSGANVLTF.

V is TRBV2 and J is TRBJ2-5; D is perhaps TRBD2 (6 bases). The CDR3 runs to 13 residues. From germline, CDR1 is SNHLY and CDR2 FYNNEI. Trimming took off 7 bases at V and 1 base at J, with 10 bases between the two ends. CDR3 region: CASNTGSQETQYF. The CDR3 region has the DNA TGTGCCAGCAATACCGGGAGCCAAGAGACCCAGTACTTC.

The V and J genes are TRBV2 and TRBJ1-2; D is undetermined. V was clipped by 4 bases and J by 7 bases, with 13 bases between them. CDR3 size: 13 residues. Germline assignment: CDR1 SNHLY and CDR2 FYNNEI. The CDR3 here is CASSGGRYIGYTF. CDR3 nucleotides: TGTGCCAGCAGTGGTGGCAGATACATTGGCTACACCTTC.

This chain connects TRBV15 to TRBJ1-3; D uncertain. The ends were cut back, 1 base at V and 4 bases at J, with 11 bases in the middle. Germline V lookup: CDR1 LNHNV, CDR2 YYDKDF (reference sequence). The CDR3 is 15 amino acids. In DNA form, the CDR3 reads TGTGCCACCAGCAGAGTCGGCGGTTCAGGAAACACCATATATTTT. It encodes CATSRVGGSGNTIYF. Drawing the rest from reference TRBV15 and TRBJ1-3, the complete variable domain is DAMVIQNPRYQVTQFGKPVTLSCSQTLNHNVMYWYQQKSSQAPKLLFHYYDKDFNNEADTPDNFQSRRPNTSFCFLDIRSPGLGDTAMYLCATSRVGGSGNTIYFGEGSWLTVV.

CDR3 residues: CASSFPGGGEQYF. CDR3 bases: TGTGCCAGCAGTTTTCCGGGGGGAGGCGAGCAGTACTTC. This chain joins TRBV6-5 and TRBJ2-7; 7 bases map to TRBD2. J gave up 6 bases and V 4 bases, and 6 bases lay outside the gene matches. The CDR3 runs 13 residues. Per germline, CDR1 MNHEY and CDR2 SVGAGI.

This rearrangement joins TRBV20-1 to TRBJ2-1; unclear D gene. V was trimmed by 3 bases and J by 3 bases, leaving 6 bases between them. Per the germline V gene, CDR1 is DFQATT and CDR2 is SNEGSKA (reference sequence). The CDR3 spans 12 residues. CDR3 nucleotide sequence: TGCAGTGCTAGTGTTATCTACAATGAGCAGTTCTTC. It translates to CSASVIYNEQFF.

CDR3 DNA sequence: TGCGCCAGCAGGTTTCAGGGCACAGATACGCAGTATTTT. The encoded protein is CASRFQGTDTQYF. The rearrangement uses TRBV5-1 and TRBJ2-3; unclear D gene. The CDR3 consists of 13 residues. From germline, CDR1 is SGHRS and CDR2 YFSETQ. Trimming left V 5 bases short and J 1 base short, with 8 bases between.

V gene TRBV18 combines with J gene TRBJ1-5; 8 nucleotides line up with TRBD1. Germline CDR1 is KGHSH and CDR2 is LQKENI. The CDR3 covers 16 residues. J was trimmed by 4 bases and V by 3 bases; bases with no gene match: 8. The CDR3 sequence is CASSPFNTGGNQPQHF. CDR3 coding DNA: TGTGCCAGCTCACCCTTCAACACAGGGGGGAATCAGCCCCAGCATTTT. The whole variable domain, remainder taken from reference TRBV18 and TRBJ1-5, is NAGVMQNPRHLVRRRGQEARLRCSPMKGHSHVYWYRQLPEEGLKFMVYLQKENIIDESGMPKERFSAEFPKEGPSILRIQQVVRGDSAAYFCASSPFNTGGNQPQHFGDGTRLSIL.

This chain links TRBV10-3 with TRBJ1-1; possible D gene TRBD1, 5 bases. The CDR3 consists of 14 residues. CDR1 is ENHRY and CDR2 is SYGVKD in the germline V gene. V lost 4 bases and J 5 bases, leaving 14 bases between the germline ends. The chain's CDR3 is CAISGDRGVTEAFF. CDR3 bases: TGTGCCATCAGTGGGGACCGGGGGGTTACTGAAGCTTTCTTT.

This chain links TRBV7-2 with TRBJ2-7, with D tentatively TRBD2 (5 bases). CDR1 SGHTA and CDR2 FQGNSA come from the germline V gene. The CDR3 consists of 13 residues. V was trimmed by 2 bases and J by 5 bases, leaving 10 bases between them. The CDR3 DNA is TGTGCCAGCAGCTTACCTAGCTTCCACGAGCAGTACTTC. This encodes CASSLPSFHEQYF.

This clone was counted between two and nine times. The rearrangement joins TRBV7-2 to TRBJ2-1; 8 bases map to TRBD1. Germline CDR1 SGHTA, CDR2 FQGNSA. V shed 8 bases and J 2 bases; nucleotides not matched to a gene: 8. CDR3 length equals 15 residues. The CDR3 sequence: CASELRQGPYNEQFF. CDR3 nucleotide sequence: TGTGCCAGCGAGCTTAGACAGGGGCCCTACAATGAGCAGTTCTTC.

V usage is TRBV7-8 and J usage is TRBJ2-7; 8 bases align to TRBD1. The CDR3 totals 14 residues. Germline CDR1 and CDR2: SGHVS and FQNEAQ. The V gene end was trimmed by 0 bases and the J gene end by 7 bases; junction bases not matched to a gene: 5. CDR3 nucleotides: TGTGCCAGCAGCTTAGCCAGGGGGCTTTGGGAGCAGTACTTC. It specifies CASSLARGLWEQYF.

The chain employs TRBV13 and TRBJ2-1; 13 bases agree with TRBD2. Germline CDR1 and CDR2: PRHDT and FYEKMQ (reference sequence). With V trimmed by 4 bases and J by 0 bases, 3 bases remained unmatched. The CDR3 contains 17 residues. The chain's CDR3 is CASSSGLAGPSYNEQFF. The CDR3 DNA is TGTGCCAGCAGCTCGGGACTAGCGGGACCCTCCTACAATGAGCAGTTCTTC. Together with reference TRBV13 and TRBJ2-1, the CDR3 gives the full variable domain: AAGVIQSPRHLIKEKRETATLKCYPIPRHDTVYWYQQGPGQDPQFLISFYEKMQSDKGSIPDRFSAQQFSDYHSELNMSSLELGDSALYFCASSSGLAGPSYNEQFFGPGTRLTVL.

This clone was recorded once. The chain is built from TRBV9 and TRBJ2-3; D remains ambiguous. From germline, CDR1 is SGDLS and CDR2 YYNGEE. The ends were cut back, 4 bases at V and 4 bases at J, with 13 bases in the middle. The CDR3 is 14 residues long. CDR3 nucleotides: TGTGCCAGCAGCCCCGACTCTAGTGCAGATACGCAGTATTTT. Translated: CASSPDSSADTQYF.

This clone occurred a few times. The chain employs TRBV2 and TRBJ2-2; 10 bases are a match to TRBD1. V was clipped by 9 bases and J by 4 bases; unmatched bases: 8. The CDR3 spans 15 residues. Germline CDR1 and CDR2: SNHLY and FYNNEI. The CDR3 DNA is TGTGCCAGTTCCGACAGGGGGCACCTCACCGGGGAGCTGTTTTTT. It encodes CASSDRGHLTGELFF.